This record concerns one T cell receptor beta chain sequence. This record belongs to a study of blood T cell repertoires in COVID-19. Study overall: From T cells, B-cell-depleted T cells, or PBMCs came the material, which was cDNA or gDNA.

V dropped 2 bases and J dropped 5 bases, with 21 bases sitting between them. Germline V gene lookup returns CDR1 MDHEN and CDR2 SYDVKM. The CDR3 length is 17 residues. Generated by immunoSEQ multiplex PCR, the TCRdb table keeps only in-frame clones and is missing some. The table lists approximately 52,000 clones, about 92% of them singletons. The receptor was derived from a human donor in a cohort sampled during active COVID-19. The sample consisted of peripheral blood. The V gene is TRBV28, the J gene TRBJ1-1; no clear D gene. DNA for the CDR3: TGTGCCAGCAGTTTACGTCACGGAGGCTCCCTTAGGACTGAAGCTTTCTTT. It translates to CASSLRHGGSLRTEAFF.